This T cell receptor beta chain was sequenced during a study of a mutant IDH1 vaccine in newly diagnosed glioma. Findings and caveats of the study: Immune responses induced by vaccination arose in 90% to 95% of the patients.

V gave up 3 bases and J gave up 8 bases, with 13 bases separating them. The CDR3 totals 13 residues. Germline V gives CDR1 LNHDA, CDR2 SQIVND (reference sequence). Time point indicated: baseline, week 1 (first vaccination visit). Treatment indicated: pre-vaccination baseline after standard-of-care therapy. Diagnosis in the donors showed new WHO grade 3 or 4 astrocytomas that were IDH1-mutant and ATRX-lost. Measured with immunoSEQ multiplex PCR; TCRdb has only the in-frame clones, and not every one. In the table there are 15,000 to 20,000 clones, around 95% of which are singletons. This clone was observed once. The antigen remains unidentified.

Sequencing used peripheral blood mononuclear cells (PBMCs), obtained from a glioma patient treated with radiotherapy, temozolomide or both. The sequence was collected from a woman under 30 with glioma. Some clones in this sample may be carry-over from other donors' samples. The chain has TRBV19 and TRBJ1-2; D gene uncertain. DNA for the CDR3: TGTGCCAGTAGTATCAGTGTCGCGCTCGGCTACACCTTC. This codes for CASSISVALGYTF.